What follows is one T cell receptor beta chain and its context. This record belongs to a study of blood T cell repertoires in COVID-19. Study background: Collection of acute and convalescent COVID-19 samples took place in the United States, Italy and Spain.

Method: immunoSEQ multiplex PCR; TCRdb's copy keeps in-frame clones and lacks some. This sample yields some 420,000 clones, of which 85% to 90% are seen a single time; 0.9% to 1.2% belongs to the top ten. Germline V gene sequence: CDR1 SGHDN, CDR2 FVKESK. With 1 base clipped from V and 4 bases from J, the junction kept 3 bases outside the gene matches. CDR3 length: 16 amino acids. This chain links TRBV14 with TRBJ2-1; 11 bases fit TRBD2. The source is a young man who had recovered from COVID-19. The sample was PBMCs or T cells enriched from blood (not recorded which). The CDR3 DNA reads TGTGCCAGCAGCCAAGTAGCGGGAGGGCCTTACAATGAGCAGTTCTTC. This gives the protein CASSQVAGGPYNEQFF.